This TCR beta chain was profiled in a study of blood T cell repertoires in COVID-19. Overall study context: Sites in the United States, Italy and Spain provided acute and convalescent COVID-19 samples. From T cells, B-cell-depleted T cells, or PBMCs came the material, which was cDNA or gDNA.

The length of the CDR3 is 14 residues. Germline CDR1 and CDR2: GTSNPN and SVGIG (reference sequence). Trimming removed 6 bases from V and 3 bases from J, with 14 bases in between. Study processing details: Amplification of reference gene primers was used by the study to estimate nucleated cell counts. Sequenced by immunoSEQ multiplex PCR; TCRdb stores in-frame clones only, minus some. V, J and clone size are those of that table, while D and trimming were read from the DNA. Of approximately 250,000 clones detected, roughly 83% appear once; the ten largest clones hold about 5%. Sequenced input: peripheral blood. This receptor was taken from a man aged 60 to 75 who had recovered from COVID-19. The chain has TRBV30 and TRBJ1-4; a possible D gene is TRBD1 (6 bases). The CDR3 sequence is CACPAGASNEKLFF. DNA for the CDR3: TGTGCCTGCCCAGCAGGGGCGTCTAATGAAAAACTGTTTTTT.